This TCR beta chain is from a study of Graves' ophthalmopathy and Graves' hyperthyroidism. RNA transcripts provided the template for amplifying TCR beta CDR3 regions. HTBI-primed RT-PCR formed the first round, and a multiplex PCR formed the second. TCRdb reanalysed the multiplex PCR reads using MiXCR and keeps one entry per CDR3 protein. The sample holds about 390,000 distinct CDR3 sequences, 15% seen once. This clonotype was counted a few times. V gave up 5 bases and J gave up 2 bases; unmatched junction bases: 13. Germline-derived CDR1 and CDR2 are LNHDA and SQIVND (reference sequence). The CDR3 consists of 18 residues.

The source of this sequence is a woman between 18 and 29 years old with stable Graves' hyperthyroidism. The sequencing sample was made of peripheral blood. The J gene is TRBJ2-7, the V gene TRBV19, with 12 bases aligning to TRBD1. DNA of the CDR3: TGTGCCAGTAGTCCTCGGGACAGGGGGCGAGTTGGAGCCTACGAGCAGTACTTC. Translating it yields CASSPRDRGRVGAYEQYF.